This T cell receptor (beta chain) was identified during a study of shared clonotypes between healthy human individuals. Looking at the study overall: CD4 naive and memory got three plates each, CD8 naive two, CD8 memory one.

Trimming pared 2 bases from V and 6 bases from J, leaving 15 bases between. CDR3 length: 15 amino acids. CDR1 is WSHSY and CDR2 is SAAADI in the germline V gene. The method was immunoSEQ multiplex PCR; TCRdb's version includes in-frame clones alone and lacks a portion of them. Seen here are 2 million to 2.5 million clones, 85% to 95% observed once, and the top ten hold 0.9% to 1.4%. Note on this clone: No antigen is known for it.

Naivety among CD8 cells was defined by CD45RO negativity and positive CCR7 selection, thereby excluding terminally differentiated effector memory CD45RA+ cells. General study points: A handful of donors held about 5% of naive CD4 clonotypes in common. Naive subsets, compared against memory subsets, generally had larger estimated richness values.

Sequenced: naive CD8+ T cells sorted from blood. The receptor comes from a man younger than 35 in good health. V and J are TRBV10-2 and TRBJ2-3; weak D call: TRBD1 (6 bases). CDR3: CASSETEWGPDTQYF. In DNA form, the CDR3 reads TGCGCCAGCAGTGAGACGGAGTGGGGGCCGGATACGCAGTATTTT.